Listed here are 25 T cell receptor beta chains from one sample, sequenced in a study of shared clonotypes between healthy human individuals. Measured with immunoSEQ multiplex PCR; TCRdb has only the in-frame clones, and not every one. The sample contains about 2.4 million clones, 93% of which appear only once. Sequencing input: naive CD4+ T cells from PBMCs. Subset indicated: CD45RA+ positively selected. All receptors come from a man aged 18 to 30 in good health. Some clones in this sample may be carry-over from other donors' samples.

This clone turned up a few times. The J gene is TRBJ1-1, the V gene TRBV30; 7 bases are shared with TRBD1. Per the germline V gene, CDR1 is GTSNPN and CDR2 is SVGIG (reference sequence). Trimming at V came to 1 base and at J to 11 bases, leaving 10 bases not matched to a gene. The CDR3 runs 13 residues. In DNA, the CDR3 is TGTGCCTGGAGTGCCGACAGGGAGCTTTGGGCTTTCTTT. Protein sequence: CAWSADRELWAFF.

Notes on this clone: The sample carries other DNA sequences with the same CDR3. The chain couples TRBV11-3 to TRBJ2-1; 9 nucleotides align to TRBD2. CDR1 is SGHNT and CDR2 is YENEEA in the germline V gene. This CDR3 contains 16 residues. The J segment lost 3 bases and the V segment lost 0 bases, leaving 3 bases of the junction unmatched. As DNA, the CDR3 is TGTGCCAGCAGCTTAGAGGGGACTAGCAGCTACAATGAGCAGTTCTTC. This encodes CASSLEGTSSYNEQFF.

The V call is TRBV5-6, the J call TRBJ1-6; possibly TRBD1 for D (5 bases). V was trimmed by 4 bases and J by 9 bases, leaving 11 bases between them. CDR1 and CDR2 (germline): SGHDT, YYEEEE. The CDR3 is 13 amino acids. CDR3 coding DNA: TGTGCCAGCAGCGTCACCGGGGGTTCACCCCTCCACTTT. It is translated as CASSVTGGSPLHF.

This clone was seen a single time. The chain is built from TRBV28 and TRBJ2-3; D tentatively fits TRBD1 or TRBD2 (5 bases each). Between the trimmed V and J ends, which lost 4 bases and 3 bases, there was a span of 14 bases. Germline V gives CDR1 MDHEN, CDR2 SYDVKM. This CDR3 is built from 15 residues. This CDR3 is CASSSWDGKTDTQYF. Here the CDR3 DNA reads TGTGCCAGCAGTTCCTGGGACGGAAAAACAGATACGCAGTATTTT.

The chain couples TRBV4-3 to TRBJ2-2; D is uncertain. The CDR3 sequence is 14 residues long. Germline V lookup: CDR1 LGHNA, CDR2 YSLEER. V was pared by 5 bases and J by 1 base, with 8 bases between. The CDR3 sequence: CASSNQLNTGELFF. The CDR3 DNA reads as TGCGCCAGCAGCAACCAGCTGAACACCGGGGAGCTGTTTTTT.

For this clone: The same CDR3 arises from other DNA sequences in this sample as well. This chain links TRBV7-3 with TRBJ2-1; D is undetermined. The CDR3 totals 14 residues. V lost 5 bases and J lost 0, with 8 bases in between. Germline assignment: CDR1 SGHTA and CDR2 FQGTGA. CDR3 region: CASSLGSSYNEQFF. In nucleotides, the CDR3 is TGTGCCAGCAGCCTCGGTAGCTCCTACAATGAGCAGTTCTTC.

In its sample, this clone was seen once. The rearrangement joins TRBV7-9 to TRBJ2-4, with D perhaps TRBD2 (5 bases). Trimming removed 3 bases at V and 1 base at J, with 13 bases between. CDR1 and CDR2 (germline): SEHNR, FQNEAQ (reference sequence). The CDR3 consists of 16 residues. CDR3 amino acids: CASSFNPRGAKNIQYF. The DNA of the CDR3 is TGTGCCAGCAGCTTTAACCCCCGAGGGGCCAAAAACATTCAGTACTTC.

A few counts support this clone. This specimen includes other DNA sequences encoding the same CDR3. This CDR3 is CASSIRGETQYF. For the CDR3, the DNA is TGTGCCAGTAGTATCAGGGGGGAGACCCAGTACTTC. This chain uses TRBV19 with TRBJ2-5; TRBD1 matches at 7 bases. V shed 3 bases and J 5 bases; nucleotides not matched to a gene: 0. CDR3 size: 12 residues. Germline CDR1 LNHDA, CDR2 SQIVND (reference sequence).

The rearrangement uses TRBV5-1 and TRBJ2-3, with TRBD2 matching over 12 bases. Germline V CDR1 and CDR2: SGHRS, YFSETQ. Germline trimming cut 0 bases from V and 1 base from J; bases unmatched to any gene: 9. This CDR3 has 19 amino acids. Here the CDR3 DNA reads TGCGCCAGCAGCTTGGCAACTAGCGGGAGGCGGGGTGGCACAGATACGCAGTATTTT. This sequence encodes CASSLATSGRRGGTDTQYF.

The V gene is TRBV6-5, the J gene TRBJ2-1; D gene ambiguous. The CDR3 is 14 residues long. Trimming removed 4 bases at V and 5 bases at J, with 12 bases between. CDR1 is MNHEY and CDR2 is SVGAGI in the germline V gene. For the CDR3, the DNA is TGTGCCAGCAGTTCCTCCCTGGTGGACAATGAGCAGTTCTTC. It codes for CASSSSLVDNEQFF.

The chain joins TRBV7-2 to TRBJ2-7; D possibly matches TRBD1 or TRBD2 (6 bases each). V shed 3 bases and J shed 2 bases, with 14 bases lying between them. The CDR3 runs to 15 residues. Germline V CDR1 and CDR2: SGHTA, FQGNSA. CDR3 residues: CASSLGGRLTYEQYF. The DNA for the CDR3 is TGTGCCAGCAGCTTGGGGGGCAGGCTAACCTACGAGCAGTACTTC.

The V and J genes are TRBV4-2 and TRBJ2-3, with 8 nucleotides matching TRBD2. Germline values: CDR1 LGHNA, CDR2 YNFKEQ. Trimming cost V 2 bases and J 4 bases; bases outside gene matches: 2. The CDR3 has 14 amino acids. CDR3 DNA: TGTGCCAGCAGCCAAAGACTAGCGTCAGATACGCAGTATTTT. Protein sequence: CASSQRLASDTQYF.

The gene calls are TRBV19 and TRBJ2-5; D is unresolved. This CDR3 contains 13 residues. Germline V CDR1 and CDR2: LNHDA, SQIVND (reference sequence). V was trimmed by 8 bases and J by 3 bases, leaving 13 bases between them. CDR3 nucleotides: TGTGCCAGTTCAGGCCAGGATAAAGAGACCCAGTACTTC. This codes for CASSGQDKETQYF.

CDR3 protein: CASSRGSAYEQYF. In DNA form, the CDR3 reads TGTGCCAGCAGCCGAGGATCAGCCTACGAGCAGTACTTC. The chain carries TRBV28 and TRBJ2-7, with D unclear. Germline V gene data show CDR1 as MDHEN and CDR2 as SYDVKM. The length of the CDR3 is 13 residues. The ends were cut back, 6 bases at V and 2 bases at J, with 11 bases in the middle.

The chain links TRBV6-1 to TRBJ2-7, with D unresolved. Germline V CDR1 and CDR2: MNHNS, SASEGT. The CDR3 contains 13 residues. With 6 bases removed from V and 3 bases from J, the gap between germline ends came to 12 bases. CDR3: CASRKSVVYEQYF. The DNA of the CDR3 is TGTGCCAGCAGGAAAAGTGTGGTCTACGAGCAGTACTTC.

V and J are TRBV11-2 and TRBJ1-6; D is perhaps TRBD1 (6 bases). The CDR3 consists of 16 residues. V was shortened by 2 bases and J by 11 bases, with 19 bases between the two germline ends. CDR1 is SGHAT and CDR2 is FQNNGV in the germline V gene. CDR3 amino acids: CASSLMWDTSYPPLHF. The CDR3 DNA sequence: TGTGCCAGCAGCTTAATGTGGGACACTTCGTATCCACCCCTCCACTTT.

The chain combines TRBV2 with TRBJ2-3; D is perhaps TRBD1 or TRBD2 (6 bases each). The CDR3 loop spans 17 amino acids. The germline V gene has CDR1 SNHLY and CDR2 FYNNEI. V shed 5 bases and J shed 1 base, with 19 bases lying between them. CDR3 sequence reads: CASSYGGQSLGTDTQYF. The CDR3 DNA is TGTGCCAGCAGTTATGGGGGGCAGAGCCTGGGCACAGATACGCAGTATTTT.

CDR3 nucleotides: TGTGCCAGCAGCCCATGGACGTACCTAAGTGGGGCGAACCAAGAGACCCAGTACTTC. Amino acids: CASSPWTYLSGANQETQYF. The V call is TRBV7-7, the J call TRBJ2-5; tentative D call: TRBD1 (5 bases). Germline V lookup: CDR1 SSHAT, CDR2 FNYEAQ (reference sequence). The ends were cut back, 5 bases at V and 0 bases at J, with 25 bases in the middle. The CDR3 is made up of 19 amino acids.

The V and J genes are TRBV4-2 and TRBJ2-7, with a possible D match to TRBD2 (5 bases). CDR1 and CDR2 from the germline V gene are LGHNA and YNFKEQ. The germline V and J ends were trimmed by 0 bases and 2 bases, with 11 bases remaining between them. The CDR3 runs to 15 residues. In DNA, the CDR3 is TGTGCCAGCAGCCAAGATTGGACTCTCACCTACGAGCAGTACTTC. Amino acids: CASSQDWTLTYEQYF.

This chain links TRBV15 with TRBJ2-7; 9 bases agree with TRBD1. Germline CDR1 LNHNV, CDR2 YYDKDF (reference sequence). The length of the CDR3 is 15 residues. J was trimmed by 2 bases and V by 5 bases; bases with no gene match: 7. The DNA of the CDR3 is TGTGCCACCAGCGTACCGGGACAGGGCGCCTACGAGCAGTACTTC. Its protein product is CATSVPGQGAYEQYF.

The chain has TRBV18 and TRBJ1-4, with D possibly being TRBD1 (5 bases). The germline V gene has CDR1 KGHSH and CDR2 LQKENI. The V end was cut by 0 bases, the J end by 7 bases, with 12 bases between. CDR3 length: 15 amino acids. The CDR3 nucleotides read TGTGCCAGCTCACCACCGTCCAGGAGGGGTGAAAAACTGTTTTTT. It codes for CASSPPSRRGEKLFF.

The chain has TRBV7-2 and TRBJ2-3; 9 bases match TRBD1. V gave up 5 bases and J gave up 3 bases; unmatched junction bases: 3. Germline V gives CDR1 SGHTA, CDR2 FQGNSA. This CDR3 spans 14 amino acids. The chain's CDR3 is CASSTGQGTDTQYF. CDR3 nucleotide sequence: TGTGCCAGCAGCACCGGACAGGGGACAGATACGCAGTATTTT. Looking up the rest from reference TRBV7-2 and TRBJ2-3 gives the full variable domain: GAGVSQSPSNKVTEKGKDVELRCDPISGHTALYWYRQSLGQGLEFLIYFQGNSAPDKSGLPSDRFSAERTGGSVSTLTIQRTQQEDSAVYLCASSTGQGTDTQYFGPGTRLTVL.

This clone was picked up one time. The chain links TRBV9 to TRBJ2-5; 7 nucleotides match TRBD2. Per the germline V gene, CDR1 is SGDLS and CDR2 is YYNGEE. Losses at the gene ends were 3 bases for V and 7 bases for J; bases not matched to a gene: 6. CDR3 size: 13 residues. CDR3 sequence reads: CASSDLGRGTQYF. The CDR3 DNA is TGTGCCAGCAGCGATTTAGGGAGGGGGACCCAGTACTTC. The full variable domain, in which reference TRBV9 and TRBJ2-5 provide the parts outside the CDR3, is DSGVTQTPKHLITATGQRVTLRCSPRSGDLSVYWYQQSLDQGLQFLIQYYNGEERAKGNILERFSAQQFPDLHSELNLSSLELGDSALYFCASSDLGRGTQYFGPGTRLLVL.

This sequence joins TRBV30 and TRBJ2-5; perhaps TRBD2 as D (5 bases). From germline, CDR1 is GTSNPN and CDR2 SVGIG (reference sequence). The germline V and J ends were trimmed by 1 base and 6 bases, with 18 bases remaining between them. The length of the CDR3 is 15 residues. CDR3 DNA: TGTGCCTGGAGTGCACGTGGCGAGGGTTGGAAGACCCAGTACTTC. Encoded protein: CAWSARGEGWKTQYF.

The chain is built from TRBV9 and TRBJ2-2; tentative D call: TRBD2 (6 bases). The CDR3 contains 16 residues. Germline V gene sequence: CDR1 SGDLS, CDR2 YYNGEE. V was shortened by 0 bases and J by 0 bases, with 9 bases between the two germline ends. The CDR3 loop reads CASSVGWGANTGELFF. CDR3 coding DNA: TGTGCCAGCAGCGTAGGCTGGGGGGCGAACACCGGGGAGCTGTTTTTT.